The clone carrying this T cell receptor beta chain was picked up a small number of times. Its antigen is not known. Peripheral blood and lesional scalp punch biopsies were taken from alopecia areata patients. Germline assignment: CDR1 SQVTM and CDR2 ANQGSEA. This CDR3 has 15 amino acids. J lost 4 bases, V lost 4 bases, and 11 bases had no gene match. RNA extraction was followed by reverse transcription into cDNA, which acted as the sequencing template. Repertoires were generated with immunoSEQ multiplex PCR, while TCRdb's copy carries only in-frame clones and drops some. The data contain over 200,000 clones, 57% of them singletons. The data were taken from a study of CD8+ T cells in alopecia areata. Study information: Treated patients swallowed 5 to 10 mg of oral tofacitinib twice daily. Dosing spanned 6 to 18 months on tofacitinib, then 6 months off drug.

Study-wide results and caveats: Lesional scalp, notably in alopecia totalis/universalis, had clonality above that of normal scalp.

The sequences come from CD4+ T cells sorted from blood, collected at week 0. The sequence derives from a human donor with alopecia areata. This chain links TRBV29-1 with TRBJ2-3; the match to TRBD1 covers 7 bases. In DNA, the CDR3 is TGCAGCGTTGGCCTTTTAGGGGGCAAGGCAGATACGCAGTATTTT. Amino acid sequence: CSVGLLGGKADTQYF.